The 26 T cell receptor beta chains below were found in one sample sequenced in a study of shared clonotypes between healthy human individuals. Libraries were prepared by immunoSEQ multiplex PCR; TCRdb keeps only in-frame clonotypes and omits some of them. The table shows about 610,000 clones, with almost 97% occurring only once. The sample was naive CD4+ T cells sorted from blood. The subset denotes: CD45RA+ positively selected. These receptors were obtained from a woman in her twenties or thirties in good health.

The chain recombines TRBV6-1 with TRBJ2-1; no firm D call. CDR3 length: 12 amino acids. Deletions cut 3 bases from V and 7 bases from J, with 7 bases between. The germline V gene has CDR1 MNHNS and CDR2 SASEGT. DNA of the CDR3: TGTGCCAGCAGTGATCCTCTAAATGAGCAGTTCTTC. Protein: CASSDPLNEQFF.

V is TRBV28 and J is TRBJ2-7; unclear D gene. The CDR3 is 12 residues long. CDR1 and CDR2 from the germline V gene are MDHEN and SYDVKM. Trimming stripped 2 bases from V and 7 bases from J, with 9 bases between. CDR3 DNA sequence: TGTGCCAGCAGTTTAGTCCTCGGGGAGCAGTACTTC. Translating gives CASSLVLGEQYF.

V and J are TRBV19 and TRBJ2-2; 14 bases are a match to TRBD2. V dropped 3 bases and J dropped 2; count of bases not matched to a gene: 2. This CDR3 has 17 amino acids. The germline V gene encodes CDR1 LNHDA and CDR2 SQIVND (reference sequence). As DNA, the CDR3 is TGTGCCAGTAGTATGGGACTAGCGGGAGTAAACACCGGGGAGCTGTTTTTT. This translates into CASSMGLAGVNTGELFF.

The chain has TRBV28 and TRBJ2-3; TRBD1 aligns across 7 bases. Looked up from germline, CDR1 is MDHEN and CDR2 is SYDVKM. CDR3 length: 16 amino acids. The J segment lost 3 bases and the V segment lost 4 bases, leaving 10 bases of the junction unmatched. CDR3 in amino acids: CASSSTGAVITDTQYF. The CDR3 DNA follows: TGTGCCAGCAGTTCAACAGGGGCCGTAATTACAGATACGCAGTATTTT.

The V and J genes are TRBV6-6 and TRBJ2-3; D is possibly TRBD1 (7 bases). Germline CDR1 reads MNHNY; CDR2 reads SVGAGI (reference sequence). This CDR3 region has 16 residues. The germline V and J ends were trimmed by 3 bases and 0 bases, with 13 bases remaining between them. CDR3 sequence (DNA): TGTGCCAGCAGTTATTCAGGGGGGCTTAGCACAGATACGCAGTATTTT. It translates to CASSYSGGLSTDTQYF.

V usage is TRBV15 and J usage is TRBJ2-2, with TRBD2 identical over 13 bases. Germline V gene sequence: CDR1 LNHNV, CDR2 YYDKDF (reference sequence). This CDR3 contains 22 residues. Trimming cost V 0 bases and J 1 base; bases outside gene matches: 14. CDR3 nucleotide sequence: TGTGCCACCAGCAGAGAGAGAGAGTGGGGACTAGCGGGGTTTATGAACACCGGGGAGCTGTTTTTT. This encodes CATSREREWGLAGFMNTGELFF.

The V call is TRBV6-1, the J call TRBJ1-4; TRBD1 is a possible D gene (6 bases). The CDR3 consists of 15 residues. Per the germline V gene, CDR1 is MNHNS and CDR2 is SASEGT. Trimming removed 6 bases from V and 2 bases from J, with 13 bases in between. Here the CDR3 DNA reads TGTGCCAGCAGGCCGGGGGGGGGCACTAATGAAAAACTGTTTTTT. This gives the protein CASRPGGGTNEKLFF.

This clone has a single count. J is TRBJ1-2 and V is TRBV21-1; the table names TRBD1, a call not compared with the DNA. TRBV21-1 is described as a pseudogene. The CDR3 length is 12 residues. CDR3 DNA: TGTGCCAGCAGCAAACAGATGCCTGGCTACACCTTC. Translated: CASSKQMPGYTF.

This rearrangement joins TRBV4-2 to TRBJ2-3; 14 bases are shared with TRBD2. Looked up from germline, CDR1 is LGHNA and CDR2 is YNFKEQ. There are 17 residues in the CDR3. V shed 4 bases and J 4 bases; nucleotides not matched to a gene: 7. CDR3 loop: CASSLGTSGSSADTQYF. In DNA, the CDR3 is TGTGCCAGCAGCCTCGGGACTAGCGGGAGTTCCGCAGATACGCAGTATTTT.

The chain carries TRBV5-1 and TRBJ1-3; unclear D gene. Per the germline V gene, CDR1 is SGHRS and CDR2 is YFSETQ. The CDR3 contains 15 residues. V was clipped by 0 bases and J by 0 bases, with 7 bases between them. The CDR3 bases are TGCGCCAGCAGCTTGGAAGCCGGCTCTGGAAACACCATATATTTT. Its protein product is CASSLEAGSGNTIYF.

The chain carries TRBV6-5 and TRBJ1-6, with TRBD1 identical over 11 bases. CDR1 and CDR2 (germline): MNHEY, SVGAGI. This CDR3 is 15 amino acids long. Trimming took 6 bases from V and 7 from J; bases not matched to a gene: 5. The chain's CDR3 is CASSRTGGTNSPLHF. CDR3 in DNA: TGTGCCAGCAGCCGGACAGGGGGCACAAATTCACCCCTCCACTTT.

V and J are TRBV7-2 and TRBJ2-2, with D tentatively TRBD2 (5 bases). This CDR3 region has 15 residues. Germline V lookup: CDR1 SGHTA, CDR2 FQGNSA. Between the trimmed V and J ends, which lost 2 bases and 6 bases, there was a span of 13 bases. CDR3 region: CASSLSRTSPGELFF. CDR3 bases: TGTGCCAGCAGCTTATCCAGGACTTCCCCCGGGGAGCTGTTTTTT. Full variable domain (remainder filled in from reference TRBV7-2 and TRBJ2-2): GAGVSQSPSNKVTEKGKDVELRCDPISGHTALYWYRQSLGQGLEFLIYFQGNSAPDKSGLPSDRFSAERTGGSVSTLTIQRTQQEDSAVYLCASSLSRTSPGELFFGEGSRLTVL.

This clone was seen only once. The chain couples TRBV2 to TRBJ1-4; unclear D gene. Germline lookup yields CDR1 SNHLY and CDR2 FYNNEI. This CDR3 has 14 residues. The V gene lost 4 bases and the J gene lost 3 bases, with 9 bases spanning the gap. CDR3 sequence: CASSVGDANEKLFF. The CDR3 DNA reads TGTGCCAGCAGTGTTGGAGATGCTAATGAAAAACTGTTTTTT.

The genes are TRBV28 and TRBJ2-7, with 12 bases that match TRBD1. This CDR3 has 15 residues. J lost 5 bases, V lost 4 bases, and 6 bases had no gene match. The V gene's germline CDR1 is MDHEN and CDR2 SYDVKM. The CDR3 nucleotides are TGTGCCAGCAGTTGGGACAGGGGGCGCGGGAACGAGCAGTACTTC. Translating it yields CASSWDRGRGNEQYF.

V gene TRBV7-2 combines with J gene TRBJ1-2; D not certain. Looked up from germline, CDR1 is SGHTA and CDR2 is FQGNSA. The germline V and J ends were trimmed by 5 bases and 6 bases, with 22 bases remaining between them. The CDR3 runs 16 residues. The CDR3 is CASSLEAGRSLNGYTF. The CDR3 nucleotides are TGTGCCAGCAGCCTAGAAGCCGGACGTTCTCTCAATGGCTACACCTTC.

The rearrangement links TRBV28 to TRBJ2-1; TRBD2 matches at 7 bases. After removal of 2 bases from V and 10 bases from J, the junction contained 8 bases not matched to a gene. Germline lookup yields CDR1 MDHEN and CDR2 SYDVKM. The CDR3 runs to 14 residues. DNA for the CDR3: TGTGCCAGCAGTTTAGAGGTTCGGCGGGGGGAGCAGTTCTTC. Translated, it gives CASSLEVRRGEQFF.

The chain employs TRBV5-1 and TRBJ2-3, with D perhaps being TRBD1 or TRBD2 (6 bases each). Germline CDR1 and CDR2: SGHRS and YFSETQ. The V end was cut by 2 bases, the J end by 8 bases, with 9 bases between. The CDR3 extends over 12 amino acids. The CDR3 coding sequence is TGCGCCAGCAGCTTATCGGGGGCTACGCAGTATTTT. This encodes CASSLSGATQYF.

The gene calls are TRBV19 and TRBJ2-1; 8 bases agree with TRBD1. The CDR3 runs 14 residues. The junction had 3 bases not matched to a gene; V was cut back by 5 bases and J by 3 bases. The germline CDR1 and CDR2 sequences are LNHDA and SQIVND (reference sequence). The CDR3 protein is CASSRDRNYNEQFF. The CDR3 DNA reads TGTGCCAGTAGTCGGGACAGGAACTACAATGAGCAGTTCTTC.

The chain uses TRBV19 and TRBJ2-6; 8 bases are shared with TRBD1. CDR1 LNHDA and CDR2 SQIVND come from the germline V gene (reference sequence). The V segment lost 4 bases and the J segment 4 bases; nucleotides outside the gene matches: 6. The CDR3 has 16 amino acids. The chain's CDR3 is CASSNQGASGANVLTF. CDR3 nucleotide sequence: TGTGCCAGTAGTAATCAGGGGGCGTCCGGGGCCAACGTCCTGACTTTC.

The chain uses TRBV6-6 and TRBJ2-1; 7 nucleotides align to TRBD1. The germline CDR1 and CDR2 sequences are MNHNY and SVGAGI (reference sequence). The CDR3 has 15 residues. V shed 8 bases and J 0 bases; nucleotides not matched to a gene: 7. The CDR3 bases are TGTGCCAGCCGACAGGGTCCCAGCTCCTACAATGAGCAGTTCTTC. Translating gives CASRQGPSSYNEQFF.

This clone was observed once. This chain connects TRBV6-4 to TRBJ2-2; 7 nucleotides agree with TRBD2. CDR1 is MRHNA, CDR2 SNTAGT, per germline. Trimming removed 3 bases from V and 0 bases from J; junction bases left unmatched: 4. This CDR3 spans 16 amino acids. The CDR3 DNA follows: TGTGCCAGCAGTGAAATCCTAGCGGCGAACACCGGGGAGCTGTTTTTT. Amino acid sequence: CASSEILAANTGELFF.

The chain has TRBV6-5 and TRBJ2-1; 10 bases are a match to TRBD2. Losses at the gene ends were 1 base for V and 8 bases for J; bases not matched to a gene: 8. CDR3 length: 16 residues. Germline CDR1 is MNHEY and CDR2 is SVGAGI. The CDR3 bases are TGTGCCAGCAGTTACTTCGGGCTAGCGGGAGAAGATGAGCAGTTCTTC. Translated, it gives CASSYFGLAGEDEQFF.

The chain carries TRBV5-8 and TRBJ2-1, with 7 bases identical to TRBD2. The CDR3 covers 16 residues. Germline CDR1 is SGHTS and CDR2 is YDEGEE. The J segment lost 4 bases and the V segment lost 4 bases, leaving 11 bases of the junction unmatched. CDR3 region: CASSMGVGTTYNEQFF. The CDR3 nucleotides are TGTGCCAGCAGCATGGGGGTAGGGACTACTTACAATGAGCAGTTCTTC.

The chain combines TRBV5-1 with TRBJ2-3, with D possibly matching TRBD1 (5 bases). The germline V gene has CDR1 SGHRS and CDR2 YFSETQ. The CDR3 is 12 residues long. Trimming removed 4 bases at V and 4 bases at J, with 7 bases between. In DNA, the CDR3 is TGCGCCAGCAGCCCAGGGCCAGATACGCAGTATTTT. Its translation: CASSPGPDTQYF.

The chain uses TRBV5-1 and TRBJ2-1; 8 positions agree with TRBD2. The J segment lost 0 bases and the V segment lost 4 bases, leaving 6 bases of the junction unmatched. This CDR3 contains 16 residues. From germline, CDR1 is SGHRS and CDR2 YFSETQ. This CDR3 is CASSILAASSYNEQFF. The CDR3 nucleotides read TGCGCCAGCAGCATACTAGCGGCCAGCTCCTACAATGAGCAGTTCTTC.

Regarding this clone: Other DNA variants within this sample encode the same CDR3. The chain combines TRBV5-1 with TRBJ2-3, with D possibly TRBD1 on 5 matching bases. Per germline, CDR1 SGHRS and CDR2 YFSETQ. This CDR3 is 14 amino acids long. Trimming took 0 bases from V and 2 from J, leaving 7 bases between them. CDR3 sequence reads: CASSLGQNTDTQYF. In DNA, the CDR3 is TGCGCCAGCAGCTTGGGACAGAACACAGATACGCAGTATTTT.